The 2 T cell receptor beta chains below come from one sample, sequenced in a study of cytomegalovirus exposure and HLA in healthy donors. The PCR was carried out with 60 Vbeta primers and 13 Jbeta primers. Assay: immunoSEQ multiplex PCR; the TCRdb copy retains only in-frame clones and omits some. This table holds about 130,000 clones, around 80% found once. Sequenced: PBMCs. The receptors stem from a female donor in good health and CMV-seronegative.

This rearrangement joins TRBV7-7 to TRBJ2-2, with TRBD2 identical over 13 bases. V lost 5 bases, J lost 1 base, and 4 bases stayed unmatched. Germline V gene data show CDR1 as SSHAT and CDR2 as FNYEAQ (reference sequence). This CDR3 spans 17 amino acids. The DNA of the CDR3 is TGTGCCAGCAGCCCCGGACTAGCGGGAGTGAACACCGGGGAGCTGTTTTTT. It encodes CASSPGLAGVNTGELFF.

The rearrangement links TRBV7-2 to TRBJ1-2, with 12 nucleotides matching TRBD1. CDR1 is SGHTA and CDR2 is FQGNSA in the germline V gene. CDR3 length: 16 residues. Trimming cost V 3 bases and J 7 bases; bases outside gene matches: 9. CDR3 nucleotide sequence: TGTGCCAGCAGCTTTGATACGGGACAGGGGGCCGGTGGCTACACCTTC. Encoded protein: CASSFDTGQGAGGYTF.